These 7 T cell receptor beta chains share one sample of origin, sequenced in a study of blood T cell repertoires in COVID-19. Assay: immunoSEQ multiplex PCR; the TCRdb copy retains only in-frame clones and omits some. The sample carries approximately 46,000 clones, approximately 81% recorded once. Material: peripheral blood. The receptors were sampled from a woman in her seventies in a cohort sampled during active COVID-19.

This sequence joins TRBV6-1 and TRBJ2-2, with 8 positions matching TRBD2. The V gene's germline CDR1 is MNHNS and CDR2 SASEGT. V gave up 2 bases and J gave up 0 bases; unmatched junction bases: 2. The CDR3 loop spans 16 amino acids. CDR3 protein: CASSERGGANTGELFF. The DNA of the CDR3 is TGTGCCAGCAGTGAACGGGGGGGTGCGAACACCGGGGAGCTGTTTTTT.

V usage is TRBV24-1 and J usage is TRBJ2-5; 10 bases fit TRBD1. This CDR3 contains 15 residues. The V gene's germline CDR1 is KGHDR and CDR2 SFDVKD. Losses at the gene ends were 4 bases for V and 4 bases for J; bases not matched to a gene: 5. The CDR3 loop reads CATSDDRGPVETQYF. For the CDR3, the DNA is TGTGCCACCAGTGACGACAGGGGGCCGGTAGAGACCCAGTACTTC.

The chain recombines TRBV3-1 (or the pseudogene TRBV3-2) with TRBJ2-7; 12 nucleotides line up with TRBD2. Germline CDR1 reads LGHDT; CDR2 reads YNNKEL (reference sequence). The V and J ends lost 0 bases and 3 bases, in that order; junction bases with no gene match: 12. This CDR3 is 19 amino acids long. The CDR3 reads CASSQEMPSGRGGRYEQYF. The CDR3 DNA is TGTGCCAGCAGCCAAGAAATGCCTAGCGGGAGGGGCGGGCGCTACGAGCAGTACTTC.

In DNA form, the CDR3 reads TGTGCCAGCGCCCGCAGGGATGGGATCACAGATACGCAGTATTTT. Protein sequence: CASARRDGITDTQYF. The chain couples TRBV6-4 to TRBJ2-3, with D possibly being TRBD1 (5 bases). The CDR3 runs to 15 residues. V was cut by 8 bases and J by 2 bases, with 17 bases left in between. Germline V gene lookup returns CDR1 MRHNA and CDR2 SNTAGT.

The V gene is TRBV12-3 or TRBV12-4, the J gene TRBJ1-1, with D possibly matching TRBD1 (5 bases). The CDR3 is made up of 12 amino acids. V lost 4 bases, J lost 8 bases, and 11 bases lay in between. The CDR3 region has the DNA TGTGCCAGCAGTTGGGGCAGGGAAGAAGCTTTCTTT. The encoded protein is CASSWGREEAFF.

The chain is built from TRBV6-6 and TRBJ2-7, with a weak D call TRBD1 (6 bases). Germline CDR1 reads MNHNY; CDR2 reads SVGAGI (reference sequence). The CDR3 runs to 12 residues. Trimming stripped 5 bases from V and 7 bases from J, with 12 bases between. The chain's CDR3 is CASSPSRGEQYF. The CDR3 bases are TGTGCCAGCAGTCCCTCGAGGGGGGAGCAGTACTTC.

J is TRBJ2-1 and V is TRBV29-1; TRBD2 matches at 13 bases. The V and J ends lost 6 bases and 0 bases, in that order; junction bases with no gene match: 8. Germline assignment: CDR1 SQVTM and CDR2 ANQGSEA. CDR3 length: 17 residues. CDR3 protein: CSVAGTSGESSYNEQFF. The CDR3 DNA reads TGCAGCGTCGCCGGGACTAGCGGGGAGAGCTCCTACAATGAGCAGTTCTTC.